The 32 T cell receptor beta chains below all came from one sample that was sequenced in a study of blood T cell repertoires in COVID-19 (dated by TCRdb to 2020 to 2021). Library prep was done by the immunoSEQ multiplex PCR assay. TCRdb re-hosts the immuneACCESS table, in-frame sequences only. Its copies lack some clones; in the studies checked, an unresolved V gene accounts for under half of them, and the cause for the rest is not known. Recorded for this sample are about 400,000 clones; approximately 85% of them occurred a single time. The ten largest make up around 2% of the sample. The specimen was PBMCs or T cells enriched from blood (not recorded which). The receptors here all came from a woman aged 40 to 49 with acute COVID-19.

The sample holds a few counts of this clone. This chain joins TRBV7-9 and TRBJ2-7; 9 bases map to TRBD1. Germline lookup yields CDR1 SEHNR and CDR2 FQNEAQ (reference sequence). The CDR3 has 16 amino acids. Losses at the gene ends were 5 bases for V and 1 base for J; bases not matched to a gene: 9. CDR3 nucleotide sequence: TGTGCCAGCAGCGGGCTGGGACAGGGTATTTCCTACGAGCAGTACTTC. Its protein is CASSGLGQGISYEQYF.

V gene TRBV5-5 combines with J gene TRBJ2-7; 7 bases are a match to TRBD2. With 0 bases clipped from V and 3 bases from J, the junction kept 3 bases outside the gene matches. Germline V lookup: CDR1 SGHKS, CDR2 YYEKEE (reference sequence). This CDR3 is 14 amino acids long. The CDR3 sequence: CASSLVGGGYEQYF. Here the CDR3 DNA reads TGTGCCAGCAGCTTGGTGGGCGGGGGCTACGAGCAGTACTTC.

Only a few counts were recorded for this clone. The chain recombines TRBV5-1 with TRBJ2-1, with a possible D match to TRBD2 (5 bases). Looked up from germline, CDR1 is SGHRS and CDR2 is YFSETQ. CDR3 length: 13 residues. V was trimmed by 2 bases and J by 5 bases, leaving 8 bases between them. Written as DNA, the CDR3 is TGCGCCAGCAGCTTTCCGGGGAACAATGAGCAGTTCTTC. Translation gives CASSFPGNNEQFF.

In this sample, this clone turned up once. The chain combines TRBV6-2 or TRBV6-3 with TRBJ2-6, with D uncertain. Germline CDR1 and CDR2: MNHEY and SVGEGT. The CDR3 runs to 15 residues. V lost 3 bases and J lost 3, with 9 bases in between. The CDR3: CASSYQRLGANVLTF. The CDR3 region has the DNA TGTGCCAGCAGTTATCAGAGGCTTGGGGCCAACGTCCTGACTTTC.

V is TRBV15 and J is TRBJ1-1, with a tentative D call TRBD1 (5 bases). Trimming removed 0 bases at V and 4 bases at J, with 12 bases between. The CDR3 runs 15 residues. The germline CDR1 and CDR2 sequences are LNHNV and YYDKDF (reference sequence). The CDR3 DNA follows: TGTGCCACCAGCAGAGATCTGGGGGGGATCACTGAAGCTTTCTTT. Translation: CATSRDLGGITEAFF.

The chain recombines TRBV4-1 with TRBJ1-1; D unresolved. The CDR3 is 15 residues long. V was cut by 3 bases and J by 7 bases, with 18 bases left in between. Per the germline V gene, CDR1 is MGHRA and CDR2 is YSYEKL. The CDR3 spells CASSQGLRDTHEAFF. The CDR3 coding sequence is TGCGCCAGCAGCCAGGGCCTACGGGATACCCATGAAGCTTTCTTT.

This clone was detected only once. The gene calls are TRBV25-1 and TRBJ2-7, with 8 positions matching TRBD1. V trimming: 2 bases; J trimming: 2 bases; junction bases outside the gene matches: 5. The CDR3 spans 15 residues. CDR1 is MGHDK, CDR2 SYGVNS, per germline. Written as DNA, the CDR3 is TGTGCCAGCAGTGAAGATAAACAGGGGGCCTACGAGCAGTACTTC. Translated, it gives CASSEDKQGAYEQYF.

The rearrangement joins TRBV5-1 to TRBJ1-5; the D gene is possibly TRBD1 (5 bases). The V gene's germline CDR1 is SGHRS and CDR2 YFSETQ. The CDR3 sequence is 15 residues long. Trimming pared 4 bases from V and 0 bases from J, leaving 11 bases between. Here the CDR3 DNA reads TGCGCCAGCAGCCCCTCGGGGGGTAGCAATCAGCCCCAGCATTTT. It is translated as CASSPSGGSNQPQHF.

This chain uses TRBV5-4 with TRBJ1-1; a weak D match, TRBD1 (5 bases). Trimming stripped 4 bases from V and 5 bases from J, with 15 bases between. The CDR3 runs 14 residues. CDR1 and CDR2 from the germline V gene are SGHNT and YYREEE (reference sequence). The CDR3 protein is CASSAQGGWTEAFF. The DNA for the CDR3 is TGTGCCAGCAGCGCCCAGGGAGGATGGACTGAAGCTTTCTTT.

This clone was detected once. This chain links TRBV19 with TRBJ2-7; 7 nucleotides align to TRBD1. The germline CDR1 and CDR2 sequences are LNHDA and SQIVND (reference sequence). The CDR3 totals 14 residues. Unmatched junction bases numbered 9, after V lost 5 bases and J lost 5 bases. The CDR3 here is CASSPDRNRNEQYF. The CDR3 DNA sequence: TGTGCCAGTAGTCCGGACAGGAACAGGAACGAGCAGTACTTC.

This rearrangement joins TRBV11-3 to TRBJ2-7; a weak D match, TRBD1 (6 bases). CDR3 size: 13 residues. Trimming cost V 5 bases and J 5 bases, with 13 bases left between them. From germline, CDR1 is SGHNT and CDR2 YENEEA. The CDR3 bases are TGTGCCAGCAGCCTTACAGGGTCCCACGAGCAGTACTTC. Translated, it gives CASSLTGSHEQYF.

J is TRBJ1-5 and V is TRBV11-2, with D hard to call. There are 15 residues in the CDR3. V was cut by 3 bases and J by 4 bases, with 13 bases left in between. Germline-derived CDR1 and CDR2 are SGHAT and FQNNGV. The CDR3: CASSLSHNSNQPQHF. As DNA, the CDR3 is TGTGCCAGCAGCTTGTCCCATAACTCAAATCAGCCCCAGCATTTT.

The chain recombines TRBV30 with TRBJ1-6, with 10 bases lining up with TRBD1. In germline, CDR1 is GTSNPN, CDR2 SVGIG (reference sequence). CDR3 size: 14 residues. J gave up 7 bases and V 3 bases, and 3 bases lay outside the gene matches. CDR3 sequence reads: CAWRLDRGNSPLHF. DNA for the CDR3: TGTGCCTGGAGATTGGACAGGGGGAATTCACCCCTCCACTTT.

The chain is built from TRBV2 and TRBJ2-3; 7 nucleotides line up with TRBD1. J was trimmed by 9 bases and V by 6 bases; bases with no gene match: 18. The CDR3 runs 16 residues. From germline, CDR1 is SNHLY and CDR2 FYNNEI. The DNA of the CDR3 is TGTGCCAGCAGCCTCACCGGGACAGAATCCTCCGGGACGCAGTATTTT. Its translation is CASSLTGTESSGTQYF.

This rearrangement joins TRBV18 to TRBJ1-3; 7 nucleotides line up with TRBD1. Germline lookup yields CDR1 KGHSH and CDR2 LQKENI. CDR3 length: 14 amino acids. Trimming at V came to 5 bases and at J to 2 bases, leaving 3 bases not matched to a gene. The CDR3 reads CASSDQGAGNTIYF. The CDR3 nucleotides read TGTGCCAGCTCAGACCAGGGGGCTGGAAACACCATATATTTT. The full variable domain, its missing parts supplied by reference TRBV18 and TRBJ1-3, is NAGVMQNPRHLVRRRGQEARLRCSPMKGHSHVYWYRQLPEEGLKFMVYLQKENIIDESGMPKERFSAEFPKEGPSILRIQQVVRGDSAAYFCASSDQGAGNTIYFGEGSWLTVV.

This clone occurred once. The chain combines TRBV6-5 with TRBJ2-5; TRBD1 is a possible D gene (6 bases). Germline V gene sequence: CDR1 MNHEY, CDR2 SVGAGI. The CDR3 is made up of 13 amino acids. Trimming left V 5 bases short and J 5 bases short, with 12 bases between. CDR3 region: CASSRTGWETQYF. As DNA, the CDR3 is TGTGCCAGCAGTCGCACAGGGTGGGAGACCCAGTACTTC.

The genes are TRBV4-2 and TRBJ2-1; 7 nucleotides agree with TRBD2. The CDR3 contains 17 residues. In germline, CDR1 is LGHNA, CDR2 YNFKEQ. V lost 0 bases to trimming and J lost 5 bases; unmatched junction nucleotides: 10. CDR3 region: CASSQEGGTSGNNEQFF. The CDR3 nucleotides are TGTGCCAGCAGCCAAGAGGGAGGGACGTCGGGCAACAATGAGCAGTTCTTC.

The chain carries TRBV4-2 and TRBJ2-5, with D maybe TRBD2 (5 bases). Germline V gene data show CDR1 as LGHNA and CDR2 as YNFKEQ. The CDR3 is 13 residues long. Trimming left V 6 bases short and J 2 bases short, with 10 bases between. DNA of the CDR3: TGTGCCAGCAGGAGGGAAGGGCAAGAGACCCAGTACTTC. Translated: CASRREGQETQYF.

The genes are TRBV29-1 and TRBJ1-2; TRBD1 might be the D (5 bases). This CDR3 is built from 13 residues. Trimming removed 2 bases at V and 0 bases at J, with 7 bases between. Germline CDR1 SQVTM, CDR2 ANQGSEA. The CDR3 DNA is TGCAGCGTTGAAAGGGACTCTAACTATGGCTACACCTTC. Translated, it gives CSVERDSNYGYTF.

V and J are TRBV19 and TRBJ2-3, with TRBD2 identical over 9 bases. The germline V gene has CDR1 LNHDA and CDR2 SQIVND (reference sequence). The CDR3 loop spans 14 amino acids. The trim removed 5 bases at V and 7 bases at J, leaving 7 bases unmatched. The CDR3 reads CASSRGGASYTQYF. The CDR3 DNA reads TGTGCCAGTAGTCGCGGGGGGGCCTCATATACGCAGTATTTT.

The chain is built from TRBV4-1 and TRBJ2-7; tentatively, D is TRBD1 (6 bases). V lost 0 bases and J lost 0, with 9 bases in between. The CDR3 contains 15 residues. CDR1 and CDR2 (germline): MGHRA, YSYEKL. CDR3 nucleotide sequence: TGCGCCAGCAGCCAAGAAACGGACAGCTCCTACGAGCAGTACTTC. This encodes CASSQETDSSYEQYF.

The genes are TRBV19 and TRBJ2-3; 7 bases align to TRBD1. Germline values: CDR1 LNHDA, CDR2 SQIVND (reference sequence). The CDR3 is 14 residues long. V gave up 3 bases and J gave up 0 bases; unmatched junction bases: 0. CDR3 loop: CASSIRGSTDTQYF. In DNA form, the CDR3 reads TGTGCCAGTAGTATCAGGGGGAGCACAGATACGCAGTATTTT.

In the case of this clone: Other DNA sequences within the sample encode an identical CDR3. CDR3 coding DNA: TGTGCCAGCAGTTTAAGCGGGGCCCCCTACGAGCAGTACTTC. It encodes CASSLSGAPYEQYF. The genes are TRBV27 and TRBJ2-7; TRBD2 matches 7 bases. The J segment lost 2 bases and the V segment lost 2 bases, leaving 3 bases of the junction unmatched. The CDR3 covers 14 residues. CDR1 is MNHEY, CDR2 SMNVEV, per germline (reference sequence).

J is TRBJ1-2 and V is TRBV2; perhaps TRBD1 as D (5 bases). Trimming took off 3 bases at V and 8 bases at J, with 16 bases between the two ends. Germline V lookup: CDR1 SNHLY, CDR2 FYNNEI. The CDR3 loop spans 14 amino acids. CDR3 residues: CASSDVQDVRGYTF. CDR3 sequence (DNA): TGTGCCAGCAGTGACGTACAGGACGTCCGCGGCTACACCTTC.

CDR3 sequence (DNA): TGTGCCAGCAGCCTCCTTAGGAACACTGAAGCTTTCTTT. The encoded protein is CASSLLRNTEAFF. V and J are TRBV11-2 and TRBJ1-1; D is uncertain. V was shortened by 5 bases and J by 1 base, with 8 bases between the two germline ends. The CDR3 contains 13 residues. CDR1 is SGHAT and CDR2 is FQNNGV in the germline V gene.

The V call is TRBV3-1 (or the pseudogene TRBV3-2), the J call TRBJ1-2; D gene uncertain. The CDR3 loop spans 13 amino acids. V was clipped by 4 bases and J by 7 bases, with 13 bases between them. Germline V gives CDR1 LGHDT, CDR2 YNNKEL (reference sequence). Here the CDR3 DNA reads TGTGCCAGCAGCCCCGGGCGAGGGCGTGGCTACACCTTC. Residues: CASSPGRGRGYTF.

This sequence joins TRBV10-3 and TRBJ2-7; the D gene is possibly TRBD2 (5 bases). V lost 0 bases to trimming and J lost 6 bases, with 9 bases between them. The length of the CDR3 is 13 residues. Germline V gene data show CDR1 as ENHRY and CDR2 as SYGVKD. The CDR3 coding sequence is TGTGCCATCAGTGAGTCACTTAGCGCCGAGCAGTACTTC. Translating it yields CAISESLSAEQYF.

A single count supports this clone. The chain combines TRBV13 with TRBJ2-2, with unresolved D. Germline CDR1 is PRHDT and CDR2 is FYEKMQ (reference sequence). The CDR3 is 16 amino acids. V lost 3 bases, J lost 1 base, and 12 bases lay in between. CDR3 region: CASSLVRSGNTGELFF. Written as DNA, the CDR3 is TGTGCCAGCAGCTTGGTTCGATCGGGGAACACCGGGGAGCTGTTTTTT.

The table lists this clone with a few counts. CDR3 sequence reads: CASSFLTENTEAFF. CDR3 in DNA: TGCGCCAGCAGCTTCCTGACAGAGAACACTGAAGCTTTCTTT. The chain is built from TRBV5-1 and TRBJ1-1, with D possibly TRBD1 on 5 matching bases. Deletions cut 2 bases from V and 1 base from J, with 9 bases between. This CDR3 comprises 14 residues. The germline V gene encodes CDR1 SGHRS and CDR2 YFSETQ.

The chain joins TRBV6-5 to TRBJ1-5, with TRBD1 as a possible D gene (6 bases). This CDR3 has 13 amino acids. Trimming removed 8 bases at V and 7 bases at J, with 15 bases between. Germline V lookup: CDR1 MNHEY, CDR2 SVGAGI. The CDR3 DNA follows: TGTGCCAGCGACAACAGGGTAAACCAGCCCCAGCATTTT. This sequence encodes CASDNRVNQPQHF.

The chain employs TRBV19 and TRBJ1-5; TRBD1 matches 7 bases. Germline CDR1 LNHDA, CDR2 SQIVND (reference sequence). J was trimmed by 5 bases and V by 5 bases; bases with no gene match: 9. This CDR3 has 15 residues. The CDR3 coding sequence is TGTGCCAGTAGTCCCGGGACAGCCATATATCAGCCCCAGCATTTT. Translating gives CASSPGTAIYQPQHF.

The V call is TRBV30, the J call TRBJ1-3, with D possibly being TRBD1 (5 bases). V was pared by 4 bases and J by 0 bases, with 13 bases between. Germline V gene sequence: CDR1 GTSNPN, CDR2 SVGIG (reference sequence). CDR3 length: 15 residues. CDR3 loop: CAWTSGRRSGNTIYF. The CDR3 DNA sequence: TGTGCCTGGACCTCAGGGCGCCGCTCTGGAAACACCATATATTTT.